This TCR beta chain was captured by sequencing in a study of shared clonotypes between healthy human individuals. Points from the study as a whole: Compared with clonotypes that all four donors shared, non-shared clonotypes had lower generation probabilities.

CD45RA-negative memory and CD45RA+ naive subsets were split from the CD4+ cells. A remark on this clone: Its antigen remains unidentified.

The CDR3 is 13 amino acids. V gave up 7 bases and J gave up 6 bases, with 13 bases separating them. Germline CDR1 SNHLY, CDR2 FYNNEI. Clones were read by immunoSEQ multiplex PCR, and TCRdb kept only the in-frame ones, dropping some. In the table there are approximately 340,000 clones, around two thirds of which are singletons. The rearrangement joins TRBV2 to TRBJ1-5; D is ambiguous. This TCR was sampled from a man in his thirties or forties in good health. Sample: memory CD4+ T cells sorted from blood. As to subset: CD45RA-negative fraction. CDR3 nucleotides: TGTGCCAGCACCCAAGAGTCACTTCAGCCCCAGCATTTT. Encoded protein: CASTQESLQPQHF. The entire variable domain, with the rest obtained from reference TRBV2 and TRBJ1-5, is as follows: EPEVTQTPSHQVTQMGQEVILRCVPISNHLYFYWYRQILGQKVEFLVSFYNNEISEKSEIFDDQFSVERPDGSNFTLKIRSTKLEDSAMYFCASTQESLQPQHFGDGTRLSIL.